This T cell receptor beta chain was obtained from a study of cytomegalovirus exposure and HLA in healthy donors. Study-level points and caveats: Later on, a genetic analysis was performed. It linked a missense variant in DCLRE1C with V- and J-gene trimming of TCR beta.

Primers included in the PCR were 60 Vbeta and 13 Jbeta primers. Some clones are missing from TCRdb's copy, which holds only in-frame ones; the method was immunoSEQ multiplex PCR. The sample shows around 100,000 clones, roughly 75% of them seen only once. Germline V CDR1 and CDR2: SQVTM, ANQGSEA. V was pared by 5 bases and J by 7 bases, with 18 bases between. This CDR3 contains 14 residues. Only one count was recorded for this clone. The antigen remains undetermined. The chain employs TRBV29-1 and TRBJ2-1; D unclear. The sequence came from a woman between 35 and 50 years old in good health and CMV-seronegative. The sequencing input was PBMCs. CDR3 in amino acids: CSVLNPGTANEQFF. The CDR3 DNA sequence: TGCAGCGTTCTTAACCCAGGAACAGCTAATGAGCAGTTCTTC.